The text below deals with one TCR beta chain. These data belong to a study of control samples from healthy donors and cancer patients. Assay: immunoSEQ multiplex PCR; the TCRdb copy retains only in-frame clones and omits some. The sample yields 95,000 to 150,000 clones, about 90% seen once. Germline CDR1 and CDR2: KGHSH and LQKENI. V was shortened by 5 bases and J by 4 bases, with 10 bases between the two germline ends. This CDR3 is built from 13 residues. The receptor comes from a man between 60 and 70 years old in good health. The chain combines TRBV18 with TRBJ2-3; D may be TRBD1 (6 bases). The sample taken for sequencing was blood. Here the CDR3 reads CASSGRGPDTQYF. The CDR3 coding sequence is TGTGCCAGCTCAGGCAGGGGCCCAGATACGCAGTATTTT.